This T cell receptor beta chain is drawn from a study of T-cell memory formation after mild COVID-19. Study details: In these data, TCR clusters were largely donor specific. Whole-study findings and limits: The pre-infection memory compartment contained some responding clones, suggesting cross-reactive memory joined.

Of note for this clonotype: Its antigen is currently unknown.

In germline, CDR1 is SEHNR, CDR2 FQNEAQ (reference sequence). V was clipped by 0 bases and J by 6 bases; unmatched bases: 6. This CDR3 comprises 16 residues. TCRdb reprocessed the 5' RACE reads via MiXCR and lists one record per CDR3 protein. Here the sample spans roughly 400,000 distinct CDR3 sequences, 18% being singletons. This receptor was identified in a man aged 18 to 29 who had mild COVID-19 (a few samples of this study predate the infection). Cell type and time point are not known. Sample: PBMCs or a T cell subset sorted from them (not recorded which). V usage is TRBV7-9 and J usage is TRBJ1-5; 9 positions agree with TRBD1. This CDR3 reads CASSLAGTGITQPQHF. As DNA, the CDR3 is TGTGCCAGCAGCTTAGCGGGGACAGGGATAACTCAGCCCCAGCATTTT.